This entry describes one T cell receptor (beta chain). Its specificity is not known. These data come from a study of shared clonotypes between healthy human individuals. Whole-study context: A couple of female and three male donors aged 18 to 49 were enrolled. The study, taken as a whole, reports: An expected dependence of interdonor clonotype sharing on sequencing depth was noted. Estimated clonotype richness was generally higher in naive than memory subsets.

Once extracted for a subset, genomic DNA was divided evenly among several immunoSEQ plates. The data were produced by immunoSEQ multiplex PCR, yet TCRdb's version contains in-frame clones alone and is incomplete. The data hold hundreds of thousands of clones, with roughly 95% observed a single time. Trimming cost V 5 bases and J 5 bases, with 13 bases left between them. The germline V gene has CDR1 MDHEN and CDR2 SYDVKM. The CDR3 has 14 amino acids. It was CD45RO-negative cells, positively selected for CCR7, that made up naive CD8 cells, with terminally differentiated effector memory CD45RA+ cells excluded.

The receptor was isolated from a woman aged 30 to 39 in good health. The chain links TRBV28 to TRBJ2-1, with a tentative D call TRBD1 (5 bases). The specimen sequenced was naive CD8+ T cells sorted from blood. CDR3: CASSALQVNNEQFF. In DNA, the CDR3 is TGTGCCAGCAGTGCACTACAGGTGAACAATGAGCAGTTCTTC.